This TCR beta chain was sequenced in a study of human T cells and chemical hapten exposure. In this sample, this clonotype turned up many times. TCRdb processed the RACE reads anew with MiXCR; each CDR3 protein has one entry. Of 150,000 to 200,000 distinct CDR3 sequences listed, 14% are singletons. As for time point: patch test 1, 2 weeks after DPC sensitization. Sample treatment: therapeutic diphenylcyclopropenone sensitization with weekly scalp DPC. Trimming pared 7 bases from V and 4 bases from J, leaving 13 bases between. Germline CDR1 reads SGHAT; CDR2 reads FQNNGV. This CDR3 has 14 residues. The rearrangement uses TRBV11-2 and TRBJ2-2; unclear D gene. The receptor was isolated from a woman aged 25 to 39 with alopecia areata. Some clones in this sample may be carry-over from other donors' samples. The source was whole blood, collected in connection with sensitization to the hapten diphenylcyclopropenone (DPC). This CDR3 reads CASTMIGATGELFF. The CDR3 bases are TGTGCCAGCACCATGATAGGAGCCACCGGGGAGCTGTTTTTT.